The next 13 T cell receptor beta chains were all read from a single sample in a study of T cell repertoires in cytomegalovirus infection. One entry per CDR3 protein results from TCRdb running MiXCR on the reads. The sample has under 200,000 distinct CDR3 sequences; roughly 9.8% are singletons. The sequenced sample was PBMCs. Receptors were obtained from a human donor in good health (CMV status not recorded). Some clones in this sample may be carry-over from other donors' samples.

The chain carries TRBV5-1 and TRBJ1-1; TRBD1 aligns across 12 bases. The CDR3 has 16 amino acids. Germline V lookup: CDR1 SGHRS, CDR2 YFSETQ. With 6 bases clipped from V and 5 bases from J, the junction kept 11 bases outside the gene matches. For the CDR3, the DNA is TGCGCCAGCACCCCGTCGGGACAGGGGGCGAAGACTGAAGCTTTCTTT. As protein: CASTPSGQGAKTEAFF.

This clonotype was detected many times. The chain couples TRBV2 to TRBJ2-4; D is possibly TRBD1 (6 bases). Trimming shortened V by 8 bases and J by 3 bases, and 14 bases separated the two germline ends. This CDR3 has 14 residues. Germline CDR1 and CDR2: SNHLY and FYNNEI. The CDR3 loop reads CASGAGVHKNIQYF. For the CDR3, the DNA is TGTGCCAGCGGGGCAGGGGTCCACAAAAACATTCAGTACTTC. The whole variable domain, remainder taken from reference TRBV2 and TRBJ2-4, is EPEVTQTPSHQVTQMGQEVILRCVPISNHLYFYWYRQILGQKVEFLVSFYNNEISEKSEIFDDQFSVERPDGSNFTLKIRSTKLEDSAMYFCASGAGVHKNIQYFGAGTRLSVL.

This clonotype was found a few times. The chain links TRBV15 to TRBJ2-2; D not certain. V dropped 0 bases and J dropped 2 bases, with 10 bases sitting between them. Per germline, CDR1 LNHNV and CDR2 YYDKDF (reference sequence). The CDR3 is made up of 16 amino acids. CDR3 residues: CATSREGRDNTGELFF. The CDR3 region has the DNA TGTGCCACCAGCAGAGAAGGGCGTGATAACACCGGGGAGCTGTTTTTT.

This clonotype was counted many times. This chain uses TRBV7-6 with TRBJ1-1; D gene unclear. CDR1 and CDR2 from the germline V gene are SGHVS and FNYEAQ. This CDR3 region has 14 residues. V was shortened by 1 base and J by 0 bases, with 6 bases between the two germline ends. The chain's CDR3 is CASSLEVVNTEAFF. CDR3 in DNA: TGTGCCAGCAGCTTAGAGGTCGTGAACACTGAAGCTTTCTTT.

The chain recombines TRBV29-1 with TRBJ1-2; D is unclear. The length of the CDR3 is 14 residues. V was trimmed by 6 bases and J by 1 base, leaving 15 bases between them. Germline V lookup: CDR1 SQVTM, CDR2 ANQGSEA. The CDR3: CSVLSPTFNYGYTF. The CDR3 nucleotides are TGCAGCGTCCTATCCCCTACCTTTAACTATGGCTACACCTTC.

In its sample, this clonotype was seen many times. The CDR3 region is CSAKGIDTEAFF. The DNA of the CDR3 is TGCAGTGCCAAGGGGATAGACACTGAAGCTTTCTTT. The rearrangement links TRBV20-1 to TRBJ1-1; D may be TRBD1 (5 bases). Germline values: CDR1 DFQATT, CDR2 SNEGSKA (reference sequence). Trimming cost V 6 bases and J 3 bases, with 11 bases left between them. This CDR3 has 12 amino acids.

This clonotype showed up many times. This chain joins TRBV7-2 and TRBJ1-1, with a tentative D call TRBD1 (5 bases). Deletions cut 0 bases from V and 1 base from J, with 15 bases between. Looked up from germline, CDR1 is SGHTA and CDR2 is FQGNSA. This CDR3 region has 17 residues. The CDR3 is CASSLAYSAGRNTEAFF. CDR3 in DNA: TGTGCCAGCAGCTTAGCTTATTCGGCAGGGAGGAACACTGAAGCTTTCTTT. Looking up the rest from reference TRBV7-2 and TRBJ1-1 gives the full variable domain: GAGVSQSPSNKVTEKGKDVELRCDPISGHTALYWYRQSLGQGLEFLIYFQGNSAPDKSGLPSDRFSAERTGGSVSTLTIQRTQQEDSAVYLCASSLAYSAGRNTEAFFGQGTRLTVV.

This clonotype was seen repeatedly, ten times or more. The CDR3 DNA follows: TGTGCCAGTAGTAACTCCGGGACAGCCTTAAATGGCTACACCTTC. Residues: CASSNSGTALNGYTF. The genes are TRBV19 and TRBJ1-2; 7 bases are a match to TRBD1. The CDR3 extends over 15 amino acids. V was pared by 4 bases and J by 6 bases, with 11 bases of the junction left unmatched. CDR1 is LNHDA and CDR2 is SQIVND in the germline V gene (reference sequence).

This clonotype was detected ten times or more. This chain connects TRBV15 to TRBJ2-3; D call uncertain. CDR3 length equals 16 residues. The V gene lost 0 bases and the J gene lost 2 bases, with 12 bases spanning the gap. Looked up from germline, CDR1 is LNHNV and CDR2 is YYDKDF (reference sequence). CDR3 DNA: TGTGCCACCAGCAGAGACGGACGGACGGACACAGATACGCAGTATTTT. This translates into CATSRDGRTDTDTQYF.

At least ten counts were recorded for this clonotype. This rearrangement joins TRBV6-1 to TRBJ2-1; D not resolved. This CDR3 spans 13 amino acids. V was cut by 7 bases and J by 6 bases, with 13 bases left in between. CDR1 and CDR2 from the germline V gene are MNHNS and SASEGT. In DNA, the CDR3 is TGTGCCAGCACCCAATCCCCGACCAATGAGCAGTTCTTC. Its translation: CASTQSPTNEQFF.

This clonotype was detected ten times or more. The gene calls are TRBV29-1 and TRBJ1-4; unclear D gene. Between the trimmed V and J ends, which lost 7 bases and 0 bases, there was a span of 9 bases. Germline assignment: CDR1 SQVTM and CDR2 ANQGSEA. The CDR3 spans 13 residues. In nucleotides, the CDR3 is TGCAGCGCGTGGGCGACAACTAATGAAAAACTGTTTTTT. Its translation: CSAWATTNEKLFF.

V usage is TRBV29-1 and J usage is TRBJ1-2; D perhaps matches TRBD1 (5 bases). CDR3 length: 12 amino acids. Trimming left V 7 bases short and J 1 base short, with 10 bases between. Germline V CDR1 and CDR2: SQVTM, ANQGSEA. The CDR3 reads CSARQSNYGYTF. The CDR3 bases are TGCAGCGCCAGACAGAGTAACTATGGCTACACCTTC.

This clonotype was recorded at least ten times. The chain has TRBV7-8 and TRBJ2-7, with 9 bases fitting TRBD1. After removal of 5 bases from V and 3 bases from J, the junction contained 11 bases not matched to a gene. This CDR3 region has 16 residues. Per the germline V gene, CDR1 is SGHVS and CDR2 is FQNEAQ. As DNA, the CDR3 is TGTGCCAGCAGCCTCGGTACCGGGACAGGGAGCTACGAGCAGTACTTC. This gives the protein CASSLGTGTGSYEQYF.